This T cell receptor (beta chain) came from a study of beta chain features in type 1 diabetes (dated by TCRdb to 2016 to 2019). Turning to the overall study: No differences in mean age, gender distribution, total cell number or subset yield were found between patients and healthy donors. The study compared the TCRB repertoires of sorted circulating CD4+ T cell subsets in recently diagnosed type 1 diabetes patients with those in matched healthy donors. Whereas all 30 or so donors provided naive and central memory subsets, regulatory and stem cell-like memory subsets were isolated from just 8 patients and roughly eight healthy donors. A total of about 100 million sorted cells were examined across all samples, and RNA yield correlated strongly with the number of cells per subset.

Taken from cysteine to phenylalanine, the CDR3 has 11 residues. The only DNA kept is the CDR3, 33 bases in frame from the first base. CDR1 is given as GTSNPN and CDR2 as SVGIG, both from the germline V gene (reference sequence). Between the V and J ends, shortened by 5 bases and 4 bases respectively, the junction contains 6 bases. As to this clone: Its target antigen remains unknown. The sample holds no much larger clone one base away, and base qualities are not on file.

Study-level results and caveats: Naive, central memory and regulatory TCRB repertoires appeared to be more alike among patients than among healthy donors. Type 1 diabetes patients showed a moderate but significant shortening of TCRB CDR3 length in all four CD4+ subsets. Because the HLA sub-analyses included only small numbers of individuals, any influence of HLA type on TCRB rearrangement was left unresolved. Because cDNA rather than genomic DNA was sequenced, highly expressing activated cells could have been over-represented, although no difference in activation and CD3 levels was found between groups. Patients with type 1 diabetes made fewer insertions and deleted more nucleotides at VDJ recombination sites, implying thymic rearrangement abnormalities. Shorter templates might have been favored by PCR, but patient and control samples were amplified and corrected together, so both groups would have been affected equally by any skew.

The entire isolated RNA was reverse transcribed using the High Capacity cDNA Reverse Transcription Kit, and thus expressed TCRB transcripts were sequenced. Deep immunoSEQ sequencing was applied to naive, central memory and regulatory T cell samples, giving an average of approximately 3.8 million total reads per sample. After sorted cells were lysed in RLT buffer, RNA was extracted with DNase-treated RNeasy Micro or Mini kits, with the choice depending on cell number. To prevent cross-contamination, every cell subset was processed on its own, while patient and healthy donor samples were processed together. The immunoSEQ multiplex PCR was used to amplify TCRB sequences from cDNA, generating 87-bp fragments that spanned the CDR3 region. The amplicons were sequenced using the Illumina HiSeq platform. The study's processing was this. PCR bias was corrected computationally using synthetic template baselines, and reads within Hamming distance 2 were collapsed, with unmergeable singletons discarded. By aligning reads against IMGT, V, D and J genes, CDR3 length, and insertions or deletions at six rearrangement sites were assigned. Within each subset, clonotype counts were normalized to the number of sorted cells before true diversity and Gini coefficients were calculated with the tcR R package. The overlap coefficient, calculated on TCRB nucleotide sequences, was used to quantify repertoire sharing. As a proxy for the pre-selection repertoire, out-of-frame TCRB sequences from naive cells were analyzed. TCRdb took this table from immuneACCESS and kept in-frame rearrangements with V and J called. Such tables lack part of the clones; where checked against another copy, unresolved V genes explain under half of the gap, and the rest is unexplained. From that table come the V and J calls and clone size; the DNA was used to work out D and trimming. The sample contains about 640,000 clones, roughly 12% of them found a single time. The biggest ten clones account for roughly 0.12% of the sample.

Each donor gave one peripheral blood draw, approximately 120 mL on average, collected into heparinised tubes. Naive, central memory, regulatory and stem cell-like memory CD4+ T cells were sorted on a BD FACSAria II using a panel including CD45RO, CCR7, CD25, CD127, CD95 and CD27. Every sorted population had a purity above 95%. PBMCs were isolated immediately by Lymphoprep density gradient centrifugation and stained directly without culture. Samples were stained and sorted in pairs, with one healthy donor and one patient per experiment, so that batch effects were minimized. The clonotype originates from a man aged 25 to 40 with type 1 diabetes. The material sequenced was naive CD4+ T cells from blood. The cell subset or site label, as the study defines it: true naive CD4+ T cells. Rearrangement joined TRBV30 to TRBJ1-5; the D gene assignment is ambiguous. CDR3 sequence: CAWGMNQPQHF. DNA sequence: TGTGCCTGGGGAATGAATCAGCCCCAGCATTTT.